This T cell receptor beta chain was captured in a study of T cells in narcolepsy. As for the study in general: Donors had narcolepsy type 1 or type 2, or were healthy controls. Points from the study as a whole: HCRT-specific and TRIB2-specific autoreactive clonotypes appeared among same-patient CSF and blood CD4+ clonotypes. Reportedly, autoreactive clonotypes were serially detected in patients' blood but not controls'.

As to this clone: Its antigen is currently unknown.

Germline CDR1 and CDR2: LNHNV and YYDKDF (reference sequence). This CDR3 region has 14 residues. V was shortened by 0 bases and J by 5 bases, with 11 bases between the two germline ends. TCRdb's copy holds only in-frame clones and misses some; the assay was immunoSEQ multiplex PCR. The sample gives fewer than 30,000 clones, 75% to 90% of which show up once; 1% to 1.5% is in the top ten. The chain has TRBV15 and TRBJ2-7; a weak D match, TRBD2 (6 bases). The TCR was taken from a human donor with narcolepsy. Sample: CD45RA- memory CD4+ T cells from PBMCs. CDR3 nucleotides: TGTGCCACCAGCAGAGATCGGGGGTCAGACGAGCAGTACTTC. It specifies CATSRDRGSDEQYF.